The clone carrying this T cell receptor beta chain has just one count. This specimen comes from a study of blood T cell repertoires in COVID-19. Study-level background: Acute-phase and convalescent COVID-19 samples originated in the United States, Italy and Spain. Nucleic acid was either cDNA or gDNA, and it came from T cells, B-cell-depleted T cells, or PBMCs.

The data were produced by immunoSEQ multiplex PCR, yet TCRdb's version contains in-frame clones alone and is incomplete. The sample has 300,000 to 450,000 clones, about 90% seen once. The CDR3 sequence is 15 residues long. Unmatched junction bases numbered 6, after V lost 0 bases and J lost 5 bases. CDR1 is LNHNV, CDR2 YYDKDF, per germline (reference sequence). It was during active infection that Seattle patients were enrolled and then longitudinally followed. The TCR sequence derives from a woman aged 55-69 years with COVID-19, enrolled during active disease. The sample was peripheral blood. This chain links TRBV15 with TRBJ1-2; 7 nucleotides align to TRBD1. CDR3 amino acids: CATSRDRQGWYGYTF. The CDR3 DNA follows: TGTGCCACCAGCAGAGATAGACAGGGTTGGTATGGCTACACCTTC.